This T cell receptor beta chain was identified in a study of CD8 T cells in Susac syndrome. Germline V gene sequence: CDR1 MNHNS, CDR2 SASEGT. J lost 0 bases, V lost 6 bases, and 10 bases had no gene match. The CDR3 has 16 residues. After extraction with the RNeasy kit, roughly 0.5 to 1 ug of the RNA was reverse transcribed using random hexamers. MiXCR, applied by TCRdb to the immunoSEQ multiplex PCR reads, yields one record per CDR3 protein. The data contain 350,000 to 550,000 distinct CDR3 sequences, 85% of them singletons. TCR beta from blood CD8+ and CD4+ T cells was sequenced. The sequence came from a human donor with multiple sclerosis. This sequence joins TRBV6-1 and TRBJ2-5; 7 bases match TRBD1. Sequencing input: CD8+ T cells from PBMCs. The DNA for the CDR3 is TGTGCCAGCAGGCCCCGGGACAGAAGATACCAAGAGACCCAGTACTTC. Translating gives CASRPRDRRYQETQYF.